These 24 T cell receptor beta chains came from one sample sequenced in a study of T cells in Graves' hyperthyroidism and ophthalmopathy. RNA transcripts provided the source from which TCR beta CDR3 regions were amplified. Carried out on the TCR CDR3, a first-round RT-PCR used the HTBI primer set. TCRdb reprocessed the multiplex PCR reads via MiXCR and lists one record per CDR3 protein. This sample carries 250,000 to 300,000 distinct CDR3 sequences, approximately 16% of them seen once, and the ten largest clones take around 30%. Sequenced material: blood. Receptor source: a woman between 45 and 60 years old with Graves' hyperthyroidism that later progressed to Graves' ophthalmopathy.

This clonotype has at least ten counts. The chain combines TRBV10-3 with TRBJ1-2, with TRBD1 identical over 9 bases. The CDR3 has 15 amino acids. The germline V gene encodes CDR1 ENHRY and CDR2 SYGVKD. Trimming took 0 bases from V and 2 from J; bases not matched to a gene: 1. CDR3 DNA sequence: TGTGCCATCAGTGAGTCAGGGACAGGGAACTATGGCTACACCTTC. It codes for CAISESGTGNYGYTF.

This clonotype was counted at least ten times. The V and J genes are TRBV30 and TRBJ2-1; 8 bases line up with TRBD2. The CDR3 extends over 11 amino acids. From germline, CDR1 is GTSNPN and CDR2 SVGIG (reference sequence). The ends lost 4 bases at V and 7 bases at J; junction bases unmatched: 0. The CDR3 is CAWTGGNEQFF. The CDR3 bases are TGTGCCTGGACGGGAGGGAATGAGCAGTTCTTC.

Only one count was recorded for this clonotype. The chain is built from TRBV28 and TRBJ2-1, with 16 bases aligning to TRBD2. The V and J ends lost 4 bases and 0 bases, in that order; junction bases with no gene match: 6. Per germline, CDR1 MDHEN and CDR2 SYDVKM. This CDR3 has 19 amino acids. The CDR3 reads CASSSPGLAGGYSYNEQFF. CDR3 bases: TGTGCCAGCAGTTCTCCGGGACTAGCGGGAGGGTACTCCTACAATGAGCAGTTCTTC.

CDR3 amino acids: CASSQGSGRAYNEQFF. CDR3 in DNA: TGTGCCAGCAGCCAAGGGAGCGGGAGGGCCTACAATGAGCAGTTCTTC. The V and J genes are TRBV4-2 and TRBJ2-1, with 10 bases matching TRBD2. Germline V gene lookup returns CDR1 LGHNA and CDR2 YNFKEQ. This CDR3 is 16 amino acids long. Unmatched junction bases numbered 2, after V lost 1 base and J lost 2 bases.

CDR3 loop: CASSYRHGQETQYF. The CDR3 DNA reads as TGTGCCAGCAGTTACCGACACGGACAAGAGACCCAGTACTTC. V usage is TRBV6-2 or TRBV6-3 and J usage is TRBJ2-5; D unclear. Germline loops: CDR1 MNHEY, CDR2 SVGEGT. V gave up 2 bases and J gave up 2 bases, with 9 bases separating them. The CDR3 length is 14 residues.

There are many counts of this clonotype. The V call is TRBV20-1, the J call TRBJ2-1, with 12 bases identical to TRBD2. V gave up 3 bases and J gave up 9 bases; unmatched junction bases: 9. The germline gives CDR1 DFQATT, CDR2 SNEGSKA (reference sequence). The CDR3 covers 15 residues. The CDR3 coding sequence is TGCAGTGCTAGTATGACTAGCGGGAGAATAGGTGAGCAGTTCTTC. Translating it yields CSASMTSGRIGEQFF.

There are many counts of this clonotype. The rearrangement uses TRBV5-6 and TRBJ2-1; TRBD2 matches 11 bases. Losses at the gene ends were 4 bases for V and 4 bases for J; bases not matched to a gene: 7. Germline values: CDR1 SGHDT, CDR2 YYEEEE. The CDR3 contains 16 residues. In DNA form, the CDR3 reads TGTGCCAGCAGCGCCAGGCCTAGCGGGAGGTACAATGAGCAGTTCTTC. Amino acid sequence: CASSARPSGRYNEQFF.

J is TRBJ2-3 and V is TRBV6-1; 9 bases are shared with TRBD2. Germline V lookup: CDR1 MNHNS, CDR2 SASEGT. This CDR3 comprises 17 residues. J lost 0 bases, V lost 4 bases, and 8 bases had no gene match. The CDR3 nucleotides read TGTGCCAGCAGTGGTCCGCTGACTAGCGGTAGCACAGATACGCAGTATTTT. It translates to CASSGPLTSGSTDTQYF.

A remark on this clonotype: Compared with germline, one end of the junction differs, possibly owing to a read error. V usage is TRBV28 and J usage is TRBJ2-3, with a possible D match to TRBD1 (6 bases). There are 18 residues in the CDR3. Germline values: CDR1 MDHEN, CDR2 SYDVKM. CDR3: CASSGQTASTHSTDTRHF. CDR3 in DNA: TGTGCCAGCAGCGGACAGACGGCTTCCACCCATAGCACAGATACGCGGCATTTT.

This clonotype was counted ten times or more. J is TRBJ2-7 and V is TRBV5-1, with 7 nucleotides matching TRBD1. V shed 2 bases, J shed 2 bases, and the junction held 1 base outside the gene matches. Germline CDR1 SGHRS, CDR2 YFSETQ. The CDR3 totals 13 residues. The CDR3 bases are TGCGCCAGCAGCTTACAGGGGACCTACGAGCAGTACTTC. It yields the protein CASSLQGTYEQYF.

This clonotype was observed many times. V gene TRBV28 combines with J gene TRBJ1-5, with a weak D call TRBD1 (6 bases). The V gene lost 5 bases and the J gene lost 0 bases, with 17 bases spanning the gap. CDR3 length: 17 amino acids. CDR1 MDHEN and CDR2 SYDVKM come from the germline V gene. The CDR3 sequence is CASSPPVRTVSNQPQHF. In DNA form, the CDR3 reads TGTGCCAGCAGTCCCCCCGTGAGGACAGTTAGCAATCAGCCCCAGCATTTT.

This clonotype was detected many times. The chain employs TRBV9 and TRBJ2-7; 9 bases match TRBD1. CDR1 is SGDLS, CDR2 YYNGEE, per germline. Unmatched junction bases numbered 16, after V lost 3 bases and J lost 6 bases. This CDR3 is built from 17 residues. In DNA, the CDR3 is TGTGCCAGCAGCGGGGGACAGGGAGGTCTAGCGCCTGTCGAGCAGTACTTC. It translates to CASSGGQGGLAPVEQYF.

This clonotype was observed at least ten times. The chain links TRBV5-1 to TRBJ1-5; unclear D gene. The CDR3 is made up of 14 amino acids. V was clipped by 8 bases and J by 5 bases, with 17 bases between them. Germline values: CDR1 SGHRS, CDR2 YFSETQ. The CDR3 protein is CASLDLWGDQPQHF. The CDR3 nucleotides read TGCGCCAGTTTGGACCTTTGGGGAGATCAGCCCCAGCATTTT.

This clonotype was seen more than once but under ten times. The chain joins TRBV4-2 to TRBJ1-2; D is unresolved. CDR1 and CDR2 from the germline V gene are LGHNA and YNFKEQ. There are 15 residues in the CDR3. V lost 0 bases, J lost 7 bases, and 15 bases lay in between. CDR3: CASSQERVVSPGYTF. DNA for the CDR3: TGTGCCAGCAGCCAAGAGAGAGTTGTATCCCCTGGCTACACCTTC.

This clonotype was seen repeatedly, ten times or more. This sequence joins TRBV2 and TRBJ2-7, with 10 bases matching TRBD2. This CDR3 is 15 amino acids long. Germline CDR1 and CDR2: SNHLY and FYNNEI. Losses at the gene ends were 7 bases for V and 4 bases for J; bases not matched to a gene: 10. In DNA, the CDR3 is TGTGCCAGCACTCTCGCTAGCGGGAGACTGTACGAGCAGTACTTC. This gives the protein CASTLASGRLYEQYF.

This clonotype was picked up many times. J is TRBJ2-7 and V is TRBV29-1; 10 nucleotides agree with TRBD1. J was trimmed by 3 bases and V by 6 bases; bases with no gene match: 23. The germline V gene encodes CDR1 SQVTM and CDR2 ANQGSEA. The CDR3 is 19 amino acids. The CDR3 nucleotides read TGCAGCGTGACAACCACCCGGACCGAGGAGGGACAGGGGTACTACGAGCAGTACTTC. Translation: CSVTTTRTEEGQGYYEQYF.

Many counts were recorded for this clonotype. The CDR3, as DNA: TGTGCCAGCAGTTATAGGGTCGTTGGCCACGAGCAGTACTTC. Encoded protein: CASSYRVVGHEQYF. This chain joins TRBV6-2 or TRBV6-3 and TRBJ2-7; D gene uncertain. The V end was cut by 3 bases, the J end by 5 bases, with 14 bases between. Germline CDR1 reads MNHEY; CDR2 reads SVGEGT. This CDR3 has 14 amino acids.

This clonotype was picked up many times. The chain joins TRBV5-1 to TRBJ2-3, with TRBD1 identical over 10 bases. J was trimmed by 2 bases and V by 4 bases; bases with no gene match: 7. Germline V CDR1 and CDR2: SGHRS, YFSETQ. This CDR3 comprises 16 residues. The CDR3 region is CASSITGTGVTDTQYF. The CDR3 DNA sequence: TGCGCCAGCAGCATTACCGGGACAGGGGTCACAGATACGCAGTATTTT.

The chain has TRBV10-3 and TRBJ2-6; D ambiguous. The CDR3 sequence is 15 residues long. Germline V gives CDR1 ENHRY, CDR2 SYGVKD. V lost 4 bases and J 0 bases, leaving 7 bases between the germline ends. The DNA for the CDR3 is TGTGCCATCAGTGGTTCTTTCTCTGGGGCCAACGTCCTGACTTTC. Amino acids: CAISGSFSGANVLTF.

This clonotype came up many times. The chain combines TRBV6-5 with TRBJ2-1, with a weak D call TRBD1 (8 bases). The CDR3 runs 17 residues. Germline CDR1 is MNHEY and CDR2 is SVGAGI. V dropped 2 bases and J dropped 1 base, with 15 bases sitting between them. The DNA of the CDR3 is TGTGCCAGCAGTTACGGACAGGGACTATGGTCCTACAATGAGCAGTTCTTC. Its protein is CASSYGQGLWSYNEQFF.

This clonotype has just a few counts. The rearrangement joins TRBV6-1 to TRBJ1-4; 7 bases fit TRBD1. Germline V lookup: CDR1 MNHNS, CDR2 SASEGT. The CDR3 covers 14 residues. V dropped 0 bases and J dropped 8; count of bases not matched to a gene: 3. This CDR3 reads CASSEATRGEKLFF. The DNA of the CDR3 is TGTGCCAGCAGTGAAGCAACCAGGGGGGAAAAACTGTTTTTT.

Concerning this clonotype itself: A junction end diverges from the germline sequence, so it may reflect a read error. The chain joins TRBV5-5 to TRBJ2-1, with a tentative D call TRBD2 (5 bases). This CDR3 has 16 amino acids. Germline V CDR1 and CDR2: SGHKS, YYEKEE (reference sequence). The CDR3 loop reads CAGNAWIVGRDSEQFF. The CDR3, as DNA: TGCGCCGGCAACGCTTGGATTGTGGGCCGGGATTCTGAGCAGTTCTTC.

This clonotype was seen at least ten times. This chain uses TRBV27 with TRBJ1-2; the match to TRBD1 covers 7 bases. Germline-derived CDR1 and CDR2 are MNHEY and SMNVEV (reference sequence). V trimming: 5 bases; J trimming: 7 bases; junction bases outside the gene matches: 10. The CDR3 has 14 amino acids. CDR3: CASSPLAGGGGYTF. In DNA form, the CDR3 reads TGTGCCAGCAGTCCCCTTGCAGGGGGGGGTGGCTACACCTTC.

This clonotype has a handful of counts. The chain has TRBV7-9 and TRBJ1-3, with D possibly matching TRBD1 (5 bases). The V end lost 3 bases, the J end lost 4 bases, and 13 bases lay between the germline ends. Germline values: CDR1 SEHNR, CDR2 FQNEAQ (reference sequence). This CDR3 spans 15 amino acids. The CDR3 nucleotides are TGTGCCAGCAGCTTGAGATGGGGCTCCGGAAACACCATATATTTT. Its translation is CASSLRWGSGNTIYF.